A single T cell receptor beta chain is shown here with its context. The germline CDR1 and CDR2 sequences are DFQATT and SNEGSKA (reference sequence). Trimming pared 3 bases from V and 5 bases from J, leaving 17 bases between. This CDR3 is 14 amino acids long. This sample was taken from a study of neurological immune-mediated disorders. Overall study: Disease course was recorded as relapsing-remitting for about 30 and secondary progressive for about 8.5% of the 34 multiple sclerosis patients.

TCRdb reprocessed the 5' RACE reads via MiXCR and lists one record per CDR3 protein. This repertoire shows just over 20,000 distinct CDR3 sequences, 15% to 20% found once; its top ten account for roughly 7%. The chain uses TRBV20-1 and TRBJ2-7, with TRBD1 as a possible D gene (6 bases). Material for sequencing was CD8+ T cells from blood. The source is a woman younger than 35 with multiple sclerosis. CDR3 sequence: CSARAKQGINEQYF. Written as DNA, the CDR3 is TGCAGTGCTAGGGCCAAGCAGGGGATCAACGAGCAGTACTTC.